The present T cell receptor (beta chain) was sequenced within a study of OX40 agonist ivuxolimab in advanced cancers. Across the whole study: The study gave patients intravenous ivuxolimab at 0.01 to 10 mg/kg every 2 weeks. Antecedent anti-PD-1, anti-PD-L1 or anti-CTLA-4 therapy was permissible, with 35% to 40% having received some.

Study conclusions and caveats: CD8+ T cells were the subset that, on average, had more expanded clones than CD4+.

Deletions cut 4 bases from V and 0 bases from J, with 8 bases between. The germline V gene encodes CDR1 SGHRS and CDR2 YFSETQ. The length of the CDR3 is 14 residues. Some clones are missing from TCRdb's copy, which holds only in-frame ones; the method was immunoSEQ multiplex PCR. The sample records 30,000 to 45,000 clones, around 90% being singletons. Excluded were patients having autoimmune disease history or systemic immunosuppression. To note about this clone: Its specificity is not known.

This clonotype was obtained from an adult with an advanced solid tumor such as melanoma, head and neck, liver or kidney cancer. The chain joins TRBV5-1 to TRBJ1-3, with D unclear. Here the sequenced sample was CD4+ or CD8+ T cells sorted from blood, taken in a trial of the OX40 agonist ivuxolimab. DNA for the CDR3: TGCGCCAGCAGCAAAGAGAGCTCTGGAAACACCATATATTTT. Residues: CASSKESSGNTIYF.